This entry lists 5 T cell receptor beta chains sequenced from one sample in a study of radiation and T cells in renal cell carcinoma (dated by TCRdb to 2018 to 2020). The time point label on this specimen signifies: blood 2 weeks post-SBRT. This specimen's treatment or condition label, interpreted: 15 Gy SBRT to primary tumor, nephrectomy 4 weeks later. The protocol used for the library was the immunoSEQ multiplex PCR assay. Held by TCRdb, this immuneACCESS table contains in-frame sequences only and omits some clones. Under half of the omission traces to an unresolved V gene where checked; the cause of the rest is unknown. In this sample the table shows 160,000 or so clones, 87% of which occur a single time. The ten largest clones add up to roughly 13% of the sample. This material consisted of blood, taken from a patient whose treatment included radiotherapy and nephrectomy. These receptors were taken from a woman between 45 and 65 years old with renal cell carcinoma.

About this clone: The same CDR3 also results from other DNA sequences found in this sample. The chain joins TRBV7-2 to TRBJ2-3; perhaps TRBD1 as D (7 bases). Germline CDR1 is SGHTA and CDR2 is FQGNSA. The CDR3 has 15 residues. Trimming cost V 0 bases and J 3 bases, with 10 bases left between them. CDR3 nucleotides: TGTGCCAGCAGCTTAGCTTCAGGGGGGACAGATACGCAGTATTTT. Protein sequence: CASSLASGGTDTQYF. Based on the CDR3 plus reference TRBV7-2 and TRBJ2-3, the full variable domain is GAGVSQSPSNKVTEKGKDVELRCDPISGHTALYWYRQSLGQGLEFLIYFQGNSAPDKSGLPSDRFSAERTGGSVSTLTIQRTQQEDSAVYLCASSLASGGTDTQYFGPGTRLTVL.

The chain recombines TRBV5-4 with TRBJ2-1; a possible D gene is TRBD1 (6 bases). Trimming stripped 5 bases from V and 7 bases from J, with 16 bases between. The CDR3 consists of 14 residues. Germline CDR1 and CDR2: SGHNT and YYREEE (reference sequence). The DNA of the CDR3 is TGTGCCAGCAGAGGGGACACTAATAGGAATGAGCAGTTCTTC. Translating it yields CASRGDTNRNEQFF.

The rearrangement uses TRBV4-1 and TRBJ2-2; the match to TRBD1 covers 7 bases. The V segment lost 4 bases and the J segment 0 bases; nucleotides outside the gene matches: 17. CDR3 length equals 20 residues. Germline CDR1 and CDR2: MGHRA and YSYEKL. Here the CDR3 DNA reads TGCGCCAGCAGCCGAGAGGGATTGGGACAGACCTTCGCGAACACCGGGGAGCTGTTTTTT. Translating gives CASSREGLGQTFANTGELFF.

This clone has just one count. V is TRBV6-5 and J is TRBJ2-2; D may correspond to TRBD1 or TRBD2 (5 bases each). Germline CDR1 MNHEY, CDR2 SVGAGI. V gave up 10 bases and J gave up 3 bases, with 12 bases separating them. This CDR3 is 13 amino acids long. The CDR3 DNA follows: TGTGCCACCATCCGGGGCGACACCGGGGAGCTGTTTTTT. This sequence encodes CATIRGDTGELFF.

V is TRBV19 and J is TRBJ1-4; tentative D call: TRBD1 (6 bases). V lost 5 bases, J lost 7 bases, and 17 bases lay in between. Germline V gives CDR1 LNHDA, CDR2 SQIVND (reference sequence). The CDR3 loop spans 15 amino acids. The CDR3 loop is CASSDLRGSGEKLFF. The DNA of the CDR3 is TGTGCCAGTAGTGACCTCAGGGGATCGGGTGAAAAACTGTTTTTT.